This entry is about one T cell receptor beta chain. Germline CDR1 reads SGHDT; CDR2 reads YYEEEE. The V end was cut by 0 bases, the J end by 5 bases, with 14 bases between. This CDR3 has 15 residues. The sample comes from a study of cytomegalovirus exposure and HLA in healthy donors. Primers: 60 Vbeta forward and 13 Jbeta reverse. Here immunoSEQ multiplex PCR was the method, and the copy in TCRdb shows in-frame clones only, minus some. The sample lists a few hundred thousand clones; approximately 90% were seen once. The J gene is TRBJ1-2, the V gene TRBV5-6; tentative D call: TRBD1 (5 bases). This TCR derives from a woman aged 18-29 years in good health and CMV-seronegative. The material sequenced was PBMCs. The CDR3 nucleotides read TGTGCCAGCAGCTTGGGGTCGACAGAAATGTATGGCTACACCTTC. Its translation: CASSLGSTEMYGYTF.